This T cell receptor (beta chain) appears in the sequencing data of a study of blood T cell repertoires in COVID-19. Study at large: The United States, Italy and Spain supplied acute and convalescent COVID-19 samples. The cDNA or gDNA used as material had been derived from T cells, B-cell-depleted T cells, or PBMCs.

Sequencing was performed with immunoSEQ multiplex PCR; in TCRdb, only in-frame clones are kept and a portion is missing. The top ten clones hold 15% of a sample with about 150,000 clones, roughly four fifths of them seen once. The sample taken for sequencing was peripheral blood. This TCR came from a human donor with acute or convalescent COVID-19. The donor label of this sample is uncertain.

The CDR3 DNA reads TGTGCCAGCAGCGTGGGGGGGAAAAATGAAAAACTGTTTTTT. Translating it yields CASSVGGKNEKLFF. This chain links TRBV6-5 with TRBJ1-4; D perhaps matches TRBD1 (5 bases). Trimming removed 6 bases at V and 5 bases at J, with 13 bases between. The CDR3 runs 14 residues. The germline gives CDR1 MNHEY, CDR2 SVGAGI.